This T cell receptor (beta chain) comes out of a study of vaccination and CD4 T cells after COVID-19. The wider study: The makeup of the convalescents was six males and four females, two of them Hispanic.

This clonotype was seen only a few times. Its cognate antigen is unknown. V shed 0 bases and J shed 2 bases, with 7 bases lying between them. Looked up from germline, CDR1 is MNHNS and CDR2 is SASEGT. The CDR3 loop spans 14 amino acids. Sequenced with the Oncomine TCR Beta short-read assay was DNA taken from cultured CD4+ T cells. TCRdb re-called the PCR reads through MiXCR, storing one row per CDR3 protein. The sample records about 14,000 distinct CDR3 sequences, 40% to 65% being singletons. This sample's treatment: roughly 11-day PBMC culture with coronavirus spike peptide pools or control peptides (ViraFEST assay). ViraFEST sequenced TCRs after peptide-pool expansion of antigen-specific T cells. Recorded positive PCR dates fall between March and December 2020, preceding US Alpha, Beta and Delta variants.

The sample consisted of CD4+ T cells from blood, cultured in vitro. The receptor comes from a human donor who had recovered from COVID-19. V gene TRBV6-1 combines with J gene TRBJ1-2, with no clear D. The CDR3 is CASSEAEFNYGYTF. The CDR3 DNA follows: TGTGCCAGCAGTGAAGCTGAATTCAACTATGGCTACACCTTC.